This T cell receptor beta chain comes out of a study of shared clonotypes between healthy human individuals. The CDR3 sequence is 16 residues long. Germline V gives CDR1 SGHNT, CDR2 YYREEE (reference sequence). Trimming left V 8 bases short and J 2 bases short, with 21 bases between. Only in-frame clones appear in the TCRdb table, and some are missing; sequencing was by immunoSEQ multiplex PCR. The top ten hold around 0.13% of the sample, which has some 2,400,000 clones, nearly 97% seen once. Sequencing input: naive CD4+ T cells sorted from blood. Subset indicated: CD45RA+ positively selected. The clonotype was recovered from a young man in good health. The V gene is TRBV5-4, the J gene TRBJ2-3; TRBD2 might be the D (6 bases). The CDR3 protein is CASEKGRARDTDTQYF. The CDR3 DNA follows: TGTGCCAGTGAAAAAGGACGCGCGCGGGACACAGATACGCAGTATTTT. The full variable domain, in which reference TRBV5-4 and TRBJ2-3 provide the parts outside the CDR3, is ETGVTQSPTHLIKTRGQQVTLRCSSQSGHNTVSWYQQALGQGPQFIFQYYREEENGRGNFPPRFSGLQFPNYSSELNVNALELDDSALYLCASEKGRARDTDTQYFGPGTRLTVL.